The 7 T cell receptor beta chains in this list originate from one sample, sequenced in a study of blood T cells in healthy people across ages. The use of a sample-barcoded 5' primer and a J-beta primer mix characterized a second PCR of 7 to 11 cycles. TCRdb analysed the 5' RACE reads with MiXCR anew, one entry per CDR3 protein. Seen here are 1.6 million or so distinct CDR3 sequences, about 31% observed once, and the top ten hold 11%. The sequencing sample was made of blood. The source is a woman aged 30 to 39 in good health.

J is TRBJ1-2 and V is TRBV15; D is perhaps TRBD1 (6 bases). This CDR3 has 14 residues. Germline V gene sequence: CDR1 LNHNV, CDR2 YYDKDF (reference sequence). V lost 0 bases and J lost 3, with 8 bases in between. The CDR3: CATSRDRGYYGYTF. The CDR3 DNA reads TGTGCCACCAGCAGAGATAGGGGGTACTATGGCTACACCTTC. The full variable domain, with the rest looked up from reference TRBV15 and TRBJ1-2, is DAMVIQNPRYQVTQFGKPVTLSCSQTLNHNVMYWYQQKSSQAPKLLFHYYDKDFNNEADTPDNFQSRRPNTSFCFLDIRSPGLGDTAMYLCATSRDRGYYGYTFGSGTRLTVV.

This clonotype appeared a few times. The V gene is TRBV20-1, the J gene TRBJ2-1; possibly TRBD1 or TRBD2 for D (5 bases each). In germline, CDR1 is DFQATT, CDR2 SNEGSKA (reference sequence). CDR3 length equals 14 residues. Trimming stripped 1 base from V and 1 base from J, with 8 bases between. In DNA, the CDR3 is TGCAGTGCTAGAGGGGACCATTCCTACAATGAGCAGTTCTTC. Amino acid sequence: CSARGDHSYNEQFF.

The rearrangement links TRBV4-1 to TRBJ2-3; TRBD2 is a possible D gene (6 bases). Germline V gene lookup returns CDR1 MGHRA and CDR2 YSYEKL. This CDR3 comprises 14 residues. Between the trimmed V and J ends, which lost 5 bases and 14 bases, there was a span of 23 bases. The DNA for the CDR3 is TGCGCCAGCAGCAAGGACTATTCCTACCGGGCGGGGTATTTT. Protein product: CASSKDYSYRAGYF.

The chain uses TRBV29-1 and TRBJ1-1; 8 bases line up with TRBD1. This CDR3 comprises 12 residues. With 2 bases clipped from V and 6 bases from J, the junction kept 2 bases outside the gene matches. Germline CDR1 reads SQVTM; CDR2 reads ANQGSEA. DNA for the CDR3: TGCAGCGTTGAAACGGACAGGGCTGAAGCTTTCTTT. This codes for CSVETDRAEAFF.

This clonotype was detected a few times. The chain has TRBV27 and TRBJ2-7; 16 bases are a match to TRBD2. V was clipped by 3 bases and J by 1 base; unmatched bases: 6. This CDR3 region has 18 residues. The germline gives CDR1 MNHEY, CDR2 SMNVEV (reference sequence). The CDR3 DNA reads TGTGCCAGCAGTTTGTTCGGGACTAGCGGGAGGGGATCCTACGAGCAGTACTTC. Amino acids: CASSLFGTSGRGSYEQYF.

This rearrangement joins TRBV7-3 to TRBJ2-2, with unresolved D. Deletions cut 5 bases from V and 4 bases from J, with 11 bases between. Looked up from germline, CDR1 is SGHTA and CDR2 is FQGTGA. This CDR3 region has 14 residues. The CDR3 region has the DNA TGTGCCAGCAGCCGGGCCCGGGCCACCGGGGAGCTGTTTTTT. This sequence encodes CASSRARATGELFF.

This sequence joins TRBV9 and TRBJ2-3, with TRBD2 matching over 8 bases. CDR3 length equals 15 residues. V lost 0 bases, J lost 4 bases, and 4 bases stayed unmatched. Germline V CDR1 and CDR2: SGDLS, YYNGEE. Here the CDR3 DNA reads TGTGCCAGCAGCGTAGCAAGCGGGGGCGCAGATACGCAGTATTTT. Translation gives CASSVASGGADTQYF.